The clone carrying this T cell receptor beta chain came up a few times. Antigen unknown. The sample is drawn from a study of CD8 T cells in ankylosing spondylitis. Notes on the study in general: Disease-linked clones bore a CD8+ phenotype and were relatively rare in peripheral blood. Several of the motif variants were reported before in synovial fluid and blood from reactive arthritis.

V lost 1 base to trimming and J lost 6 bases, with 9 bases between them. Germline V gene lookup returns CDR1 KGHDR and CDR2 SFDVKD. This CDR3 spans 13 amino acids. A quantitative 5'-RACE method, one with molecular barcodes, was used to make TCR beta libraries. TCRdb redid the calling of the 5' RACE reads with MiXCR, one entry per CDR3 protein. The top ten hold 8% to 9.5% of the sample, which has 300,000 to 400,000 distinct CDR3 sequences, around a tenth seen once. The TCR comes from a female donor with ankylosing spondylitis or in good health (not recorded which). This chain uses TRBV24-1 with TRBJ2-7; a weak D match, TRBD2 (5 bases). The source material was blood, either unsorted or a sorted T cell fraction (not recorded which). This CDR3 is CATSDFGVSEQYF. The CDR3 DNA sequence: TGTGCCACCAGTGATTTCGGGGTGAGCGAGCAGTACTTC.